The T cell receptor beta chain described here comes from a study of blood T cell repertoires in COVID-19 (dated by TCRdb to the early 2020s). About the full investigation: Samples covering the acute and convalescent phases of COVID-19 were provided by collaborators in the United States, Italy and Spain. The material from the prospective study consisted of cDNA or gDNA derived from T cells, B-cell-depleted T cells, or PBMCs. The repertoires were released in a freely available public database meant as a resource for research on the immune response to SARS-CoV-2. A de-identified subject ID, COVID-19 status, age in years and sex were almost always included in the sample metadata. Where available, HLA class I and class II types were obtained from metadata supplied by the sample provider rather than from assay-based typing. Subjects who had been exposed to COVID-19, were actively infected with it, or had recovered from it provided the deeply sampled blood TCRbeta repertoires that made up the dataset. The samples were drawn from two sources: the first 160 participants of the ongoing ImmuneRACE study, and 950 to 1,500 subjects contributed by 6 global collaborators.

The germline V gene (reference sequence) provides CDR1 SEHNR and CDR2 FQNEAQ. Trimming costs V 6 bases and J 3 bases, and their ends lie 9 bases apart. The CDR3 numbers 13 residues from cysteine through phenylalanine. The retained sequence is limited to the CDR3, 39 bases, with the frame set at the first base. TCRbeta CDR3 regions were amplified from genomic DNA using the immunoSEQ Assay, a bias-controlled multiplex PCR. Per the source publication's procedure: Within the assay, amplification of reference gene primers was used to estimate how many nucleated cells each sample contained. To quantify the absolute abundance of each unique TCRbeta CDR3 rearrangement, sequence reads were collapsed and filtered. For each sample, productive Simpson clonality was calculated as the square root of Simpson's diversity index over productive rearrangements. TCRdb carries this immuneACCESS record with in-frame sequences only. Its versions omit some clonotypes, under half of them owing to an unresolved V gene in the studies checked, with the rest unexplained. V, J and clone size were drawn from that table, and D and trimming were deduced from the DNA. The sample table lists fewer than 100,000 clones, over 75% of them with a count of one. The ten largest clones add up to approximately 0.74% of the sample.

Each collaborating institution followed its own protocols to collect whole blood in K2EDTA tubes. For TCRbeta analysis, collaborator samples were shipped as frozen whole blood, as isolated PBMCs, or as DNA extracted from either sample type. Results and caveats for the whole study, not just this receptor: The amount of clinical and demographic metadata varied by source and participant and was provided uncurated.

To note about this clone: No antigen is known for it. No base quality values were provided; no much bigger clone lies one nucleotide off.

The chain is encoded by TRBV7-9 joined to TRBJ1-5; a tentative D match to TRBD1 spans 5 bases. What was sequenced was peripheral blood. This sequence originates from a woman of 80 years or more with acute or convalescent COVID-19. The bases are TGTGCCAGCAGTACTGGACACAATCAGCCCCAGCATTTT. Its protein is CASSTGHNQPQHF. The variable domain in full, with residues beyond the CDR3 obtained from the reference TRBV7-9 and TRBJ1-5 genes, is DTGVSQNPRHKITKRGQNVTFRCDPISEHNRLYWYRQTLGQGPEFLTYFQNEAQLEKSRLLSDRFSAERPKGSFSTLEIQRTEQGDSAMYLCASSTGHNQPQHFGDGTRLSIL.